Below, 15 T cell receptor beta chains from the same sample are listed, as sequenced in a study of T cells in Graves' hyperthyroidism and ophthalmopathy (dated by TCRdb to the late 2010s). Library prep was done by multiplex PCR. These reads were obtained on an Illumina HiSeq 2000. Amplification of TCR beta CDR3 regions was carried out from RNA transcripts. The TCR CDR3 was subjected to a first round of RT-PCR using the HTBI primer set and the Qiagen OneStep RT-PCR kit. Using fastp at Q25 and MiXCR, TCRdb reprocessed the public reads and kept productive beta chains. Each record represents a unique CDR3 protein, reported with the most common genes and DNA among its rows. The sample table shows 300,000 to 350,000 distinct CDR3 sequences, and about 15% are seen once. About 22% of the sample goes to the ten largest clones. Sequencing used blood. The receptors here all came from a woman aged 30 to 39 with Graves' hyperthyroidism.

At least ten counts were recorded for this clonotype. The chain uses TRBV5-6 and TRBJ2-7, with a tentative D call TRBD2 (6 bases). Trimming took 0 bases from V and 2 from J, leaving 9 bases between them. The germline gives CDR1 SGHDT, CDR2 YYEEEE. The CDR3 sequence is 14 residues long. CDR3 in amino acids: CASSLGLGAYEQYF. As DNA, the CDR3 is TGTGCCAGCAGCTTGGGACTAGGGGCCTACGAGCAGTACTTC.

The DNA for the CDR3 is TGTGCCAGCAGCACCTGGCAGGACGGCTACCAAGAGACCCAGTACTTC. Translating gives CASSTWQDGYQETQYF. The genes are TRBV7-2 and TRBJ2-5; D call uncertain. The CDR3 totals 16 residues. CDR1 and CDR2 (germline): SGHTA, FQGNSA. V lost 5 bases to trimming and J lost 0 bases, with 16 bases between them.

The sample holds many counts of this clonotype. The chain carries TRBV28 and TRBJ1-5, with 9 bases fitting TRBD1. CDR1 and CDR2 from the germline V gene are MDHEN and SYDVKM. Trimming cost V 2 bases and J 4 bases; bases outside gene matches: 9. The CDR3 runs to 17 residues. CDR3 amino acids: CASSLASGTGKNQPQHF. DNA for the CDR3: TGTGCCAGCAGTTTAGCCTCCGGGACAGGGAAAAATCAGCCCCAGCATTTT.

This clonotype was picked up a small number of times. The J gene is TRBJ2-7, the V gene TRBV14; possible D gene TRBD2, 6 bases. The CDR3 is 14 amino acids. Trimming took off 4 bases at V and 3 bases at J, with 13 bases between the two ends. Germline assignment: CDR1 SGHDN and CDR2 FVKESK. CDR3 in DNA: TGTGCCAGCAGCCGCCGGGACTTTCTCTACGAGCAGTACTTC. Its translation is CASSRRDFLYEQYF.

This clonotype was seen ten or more times. The CDR3 protein is CASSLEGGPGELFF. CDR3 DNA: TGTGCCAGCAGCTTAGAAGGGGGCCCCGGGGAGCTGTTTTTT. The rearrangement joins TRBV7-2 to TRBJ2-2; 7 bases match TRBD1. The V segment lost 1 base and the J segment 6 bases; nucleotides outside the gene matches: 2. Per germline, CDR1 SGHTA and CDR2 FQGNSA. This CDR3 is 14 amino acids long.

This clonotype was seen more than once but under ten times. This chain connects TRBV29-1 to TRBJ1-1, with D perhaps TRBD1 (6 bases). Germline assignment: CDR1 SQVTM and CDR2 ANQGSEA. Trimming took 5 bases from V and 4 from J, leaving 14 bases between them. This CDR3 comprises 13 residues. The CDR3 DNA is TGCAGCGTTTCCACAGGGACTGGCACTGAAGCTTTCTTT. It is translated as CSVSTGTGTEAFF.

This clonotype was picked up many times. The chain combines TRBV28 with TRBJ2-5; D gene ambiguous. The ends were cut back, 2 bases at V and 8 bases at J, with 12 bases in the middle. This CDR3 is built from 13 residues. Looked up from germline, CDR1 is MDHEN and CDR2 is SYDVKM. This chain's CDR3 is CASSLRPPPTQYF. The DNA for the CDR3 is TGTGCCAGCAGTTTACGGCCACCTCCAACCCAGTACTTC.

In its sample, this clonotype was seen a few times. The chain employs TRBV12-3 or TRBV12-4 and TRBJ2-5; D ambiguous. The V end was cut by 6 bases, the J end by 10 bases, with 18 bases between. This CDR3 has 13 amino acids. Here the CDR3 DNA reads TGTGCCAGCAGCCCCAGTGGCGGCACCCTCCAGTACTTC. Translated, it gives CASSPSGGTLQYF.

The CDR3 region has the DNA TGCGCCAGCAGCTTGGAGCTTAGGGGGTACACCGGGGAGCTGTTTTTT. Translation gives CASSLELRGYTGELFF. The chain carries TRBV5-1 and TRBJ2-2, with a possible D match to TRBD1 (6 bases). Germline V CDR1 and CDR2: SGHRS, YFSETQ. V lost 0 bases to trimming and J lost 3 bases, with 12 bases between them. CDR3 length: 16 residues. The complete variable domain, with remaining parts taken from reference TRBV5-1 and TRBJ2-2, reads KAGVTQTPRYLIKTRGQQVTLSCSPISGHRSVSWYQQTPGQGLQFLFEYFSETQRNKGNFPGRFSGRQFSNSRSEMNVSTLELGDSALYLCASSLELRGYTGELFFGEGSRLTVL.

Of note for this clonotype: One junction end does not reproduce the germline sequence, and a read error may be involved. The chain combines TRBV6-5 with TRBJ2-1; D unresolved. CDR3 size: 12 residues. Germline V gives CDR1 MNHEY, CDR2 SVGAGI. The CDR3 reads CASSDSYNERFF. In DNA form, the CDR3 reads TGTGCCAGCAGTGACTCCTACAATGAGCGGTTCTTC.

This clonotype was counted only a few times. The chain combines TRBV28 with TRBJ2-2; 10 positions match TRBD2. The CDR3 contains 16 residues. Trimming removed 2 bases from V and 4 bases from J; junction bases left unmatched: 4. The germline CDR1 and CDR2 sequences are MDHEN and SYDVKM. Here the CDR3 DNA reads TGTGCCAGCAGTTTACCCGCTAGCGGGAGCACCGGGGAGCTGTTTTTT. Translating gives CASSLPASGSTGELFF.

Note on this clonotype: A read error is possible here, since a much larger clone lies one base away. The gene calls are TRBV28 and TRBJ2-5; 8 bases fit TRBD2. Germline V gene data show CDR1 as MDHEN and CDR2 as SYDVKM. This CDR3 is 15 amino acids long. With V trimmed by 2 bases and J by 2 bases, 4 bases remained unmatched. The CDR3 DNA is TGTGCCAGCAGTTTAATTAGCGGGACACAAGAGACCCAGTACTTC. This encodes CASSLISGTQETQYF.

This clonotype was recorded many times. V usage is TRBV12-3 or TRBV12-4 and J usage is TRBJ1-1; D may be TRBD1 (5 bases). The CDR3 runs 14 residues. V dropped 7 bases and J dropped 1 base, with 13 bases sitting between them. CDR3 nucleotides: TGTGCCAGCACCTGGGGGGGATCGAACACTGAAGCTTTCTTT. The encoded protein is CASTWGGSNTEAFF.

The sample holds a few counts of this clonotype. CDR3 DNA sequence: TGTGCCAGCAGGGTTGGGACTAGCGGGACGTACTCCTACGAGCAGTACTTC. It encodes CASRVGTSGTYSYEQYF. The chain joins TRBV27 to TRBJ2-7; 13 positions agree with TRBD2. This CDR3 has 17 amino acids. The junction had 8 bases not matched to a gene; V was cut back by 6 bases and J by 0 bases. Germline-derived CDR1 and CDR2 are MNHEY and SMNVEV (reference sequence).

The chain employs TRBV20-1 and TRBJ2-1, with D perhaps matching TRBD1 (6 bases). The CDR3 runs 13 residues. CDR1 DFQATT and CDR2 SNEGSKA come from the germline V gene (reference sequence). The ends were cut back, 6 bases at V and 8 bases at J, with 17 bases in the middle. The CDR3 DNA reads as TGCAGTGCCGACAAATGGGGGCCGGATGAGCAGTTCTTC. Translation gives CSADKWGPDEQFF.